The 16 T cell receptor beta chains in this list originate from one sample, sequenced in a study of blood T cells in healthy people across ages. With a J-beta primer mix and a sample-barcoded 5' primer, a second PCR ran about 7 to 11 cycles. TCRdb called the 5' RACE reads again in MiXCR, with one record for every CDR3 protein. Counted here are some 1 million distinct CDR3 sequences, 40% to 50% occurring once; the ten biggest clones make up 18%. Material for sequencing was blood. These receptors were taken from a woman in her sixties in good health.

Only one count was recorded for this clonotype. The chain couples TRBV20-1 to TRBJ1-1; D unresolved. V was shortened by 2 bases and J by 4 bases, with 11 bases between the two germline ends. Germline V lookup: CDR1 DFQATT, CDR2 SNEGSKA (reference sequence). This CDR3 comprises 13 residues. The CDR3 is CSARLPTGTEAFF. The DNA of the CDR3 is TGCAGTGCTAGACTACCTACGGGCACTGAAGCTTTCTTT.

The chain combines TRBV29-1 with TRBJ1-2; D call uncertain. Germline V gene lookup returns CDR1 SQVTM and CDR2 ANQGSEA. Trimming cost V 1 base and J 8 bases, with 11 bases left between them. The CDR3 sequence is 12 residues long. The CDR3 region has the DNA TGCAGCGTTGAAGCGCCCGTCAAGGGCTACACCTTC. Its protein is CSVEAPVKGYTF.

On this clonotype itself: A much larger clone sits a single nucleotide away, making a read error possible. The chain is built from TRBV2 and TRBJ2-5; no reliable D call. This CDR3 has 13 amino acids. Germline CDR1 reads SNHLY; CDR2 reads FYNNEI. V lost 2 bases to trimming and J lost 11 bases, with 15 bases between them. CDR3 in amino acids: CASSEQLHNEQYF. In DNA form, the CDR3 reads TGTGCCAGCAGTGAACAGCTCCACAATGAGCAGTACTTC.

This CDR3 reads CASSFSGGGYEQYF. In DNA, the CDR3 is TGTGCCAGCAGTTTTAGCGGGGGCGGTTACGAGCAGTACTTC. The chain joins TRBV28 to TRBJ2-7, with 9 positions matching TRBD2. The CDR3 has 14 residues. The germline CDR1 and CDR2 sequences are MDHEN and SYDVKM. The V gene end was trimmed by 3 bases and the J gene end by 4 bases; junction bases not matched to a gene: 4. The full variable domain, completed using reference TRBV28 and TRBJ2-7, is DVKVTQSSRYLVKRTGEKVFLECVQDMDHENMFWYRQDPGLGLRLIYFSYDVKMKEKGDIPEGYSVSREKKERFSLILESASTNQTSMYLCASSFSGGGYEQYFGPGTRLTVT.

The V call is TRBV4-2, the J call TRBJ2-1; the match to TRBD2 covers 12 bases. Germline CDR1 reads LGHNA; CDR2 reads YNFKEQ. V shed 1 base and J 4 bases; nucleotides not matched to a gene: 5. The CDR3 runs to 17 residues. This chain's CDR3 is CASSQGTSGASYNEQFF. CDR3 DNA: TGTGCCAGCAGCCAAGGGACTAGCGGGGCCTCGTACAATGAGCAGTTCTTC.

This clonotype was seen repeatedly, ten times or more. The CDR3 region has the DNA TGTGCCACCAGTGATCCCCCGGGGGCTACAGATACGCAGTATTTT. Protein product: CATSDPPGATDTQYF. V usage is TRBV24-1 and J usage is TRBJ2-3, with D perhaps given as TRBD1 or TRBD2 (6 bases each). The ends were cut back, 3 bases at V and 3 bases at J, with 12 bases in the middle. The germline gives CDR1 KGHDR, CDR2 SFDVKD. The CDR3 is made up of 15 amino acids.

The chain couples TRBV6-6 to TRBJ2-4; weak D call: TRBD2 (5 bases). The J call could be wrong; TRBJ2-5 is a better fit for the DNA end. CDR1 MNHNY and CDR2 SVGAGI come from the germline V gene (reference sequence). The CDR3 sequence is 15 residues long. Here the CDR3 reads CASSPRSPRGETQYF. CDR3 in DNA: TGTGCCAGCAGTCCGCGGTCCCCCCGAGGGGAGACCCAGTACTTC.

This chain joins TRBV7-2 and TRBJ2-1; 12 nucleotides agree with TRBD2. The germline V gene encodes CDR1 SGHTA and CDR2 FQGNSA. Trimming removed 8 bases from V and 7 bases from J; junction bases left unmatched: 9. The CDR3 is made up of 15 amino acids. The CDR3 nucleotides are TGTGCCAGCGGCTCGGCCGGACTAGCGGGAAATGAGCAGTTCTTC. Amino acid sequence: CASGSAGLAGNEQFF.

This chain joins TRBV10-3 and TRBJ2-1, with 9 bases matching TRBD2. The CDR3 consists of 16 residues. V shed 4 bases, J shed 10 bases, and the junction held 14 bases outside the gene matches. Germline assignment: CDR1 ENHRY and CDR2 SYGVKD. This chain's CDR3 is CAISGGSGSISREQFF. The CDR3 DNA reads TGTGCCATCAGTGGGGGTAGCGGGAGCATCTCTCGGGAGCAGTTCTTC.

The V gene is TRBV11-2, the J gene TRBJ2-6, with 9 bases fitting TRBD1. From germline, CDR1 is SGHAT and CDR2 FQNNGV. The junction had 5 bases not matched to a gene; V was cut back by 5 bases and J by 15 bases. The CDR3 has 12 amino acids. The chain's CDR3 is CASSRDRVSLTF. The CDR3 region has the DNA TGTGCCAGCAGCCGGGACAGGGTCTCCCTGACTTTC.

The chain is built from TRBV9 and TRBJ1-2; perhaps TRBD1 as D (6 bases). The CDR3 has 14 residues. Trimming took off 0 bases at V and 5 bases at J, with 11 bases between the two ends. From germline, CDR1 is SGDLS and CDR2 YYNGEE. The chain's CDR3 is CASSVAAGAYGYTF. CDR3 nucleotide sequence: TGTGCCAGCAGCGTAGCCGCAGGGGCTTATGGCTACACCTTC.

This chain connects TRBV11-2 to TRBJ2-1, with 9 bases identical to TRBD2. The CDR3 is 21 amino acids. Germline assignment: CDR1 SGHAT and CDR2 FQNNGV. The V gene end was trimmed by 5 bases and the J gene end by 0 bases; junction bases not matched to a gene: 20. The CDR3 DNA follows: TGTGCCAGCAGCAACATCCGGCTTAGGGTCGGGCGGGAGGGCTCCTACAATGAGCAGTTCTTC. This translates into CASSNIRLRVGREGSYNEQFF.

This clonotype has at least ten counts. The chain carries TRBV6-2 or TRBV6-3 and TRBJ2-7, with D tentatively TRBD1 (5 bases). Germline CDR1 and CDR2: MNHEY and SVGEGT. CDR3 length equals 14 residues. V lost 6 bases and J lost 2, with 14 bases in between. CDR3 nucleotides: TGTGCCAGCAGCTCCATGACAGCTACCTACGAGCAGTACTTC. Translation: CASSSMTATYEQYF.

The sample holds a few counts of this clonotype. V is TRBV12-3 or TRBV12-4 and J is TRBJ1-4, with 8 bases aligning to TRBD1. The CDR3 sequence is 15 residues long. Germline trimming cut 4 bases from V and 7 bases from J; bases unmatched to any gene: 8. The CDR3, as DNA: TGTGCCAGCAGTTCTGGACAGGGCAACCCTGAAAAACTGTTTTTT. Translation gives CASSSGQGNPEKLFF.

The chain recombines TRBV5-1 with TRBJ1-2; D is possibly TRBD1 (6 bases). The CDR3 extends over 14 amino acids. V gave up 1 base and J gave up 6 bases, with 13 bases separating them. Germline values: CDR1 SGHRS, CDR2 YFSETQ. CDR3 residues: CASSLNTGIDGYTF. The CDR3 DNA is TGCGCCAGCAGCTTGAATACAGGGATAGATGGCTACACCTTC.

This clonotype has a handful of counts. The rearrangement uses TRBV27 and TRBJ2-7, with D possibly TRBD1 on 6 matching bases. Trimming removed 0 bases from V and 2 bases from J, with 11 bases in between. This CDR3 is built from 15 residues. Germline V CDR1 and CDR2: MNHEY, SMNVEV (reference sequence). The CDR3 spells CASSLSRTATYEQYF. The CDR3 DNA is TGTGCCAGCAGTTTATCTAGGACAGCAACCTACGAGCAGTACTTC.